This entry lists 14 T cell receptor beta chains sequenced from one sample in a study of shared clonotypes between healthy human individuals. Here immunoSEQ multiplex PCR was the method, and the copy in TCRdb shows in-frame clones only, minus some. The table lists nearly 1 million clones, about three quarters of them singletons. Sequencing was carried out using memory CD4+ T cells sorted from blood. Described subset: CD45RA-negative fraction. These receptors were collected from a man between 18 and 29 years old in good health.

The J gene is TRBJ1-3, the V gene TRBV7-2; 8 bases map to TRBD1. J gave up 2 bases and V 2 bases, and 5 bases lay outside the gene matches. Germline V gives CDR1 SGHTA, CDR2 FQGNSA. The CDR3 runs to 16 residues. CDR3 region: CASSLSPTGAGNTIYF. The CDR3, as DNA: TGTGCCAGCAGCTTAAGCCCGACAGGGGCTGGAAACACCATATATTTT.

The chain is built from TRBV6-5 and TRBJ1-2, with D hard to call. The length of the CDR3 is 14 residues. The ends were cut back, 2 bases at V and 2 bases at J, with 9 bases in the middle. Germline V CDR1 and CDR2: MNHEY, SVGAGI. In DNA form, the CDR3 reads TGTGCCAGCAGTTACGGGCGCACCAACTATGGCTACACCTTC. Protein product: CASSYGRTNYGYTF.

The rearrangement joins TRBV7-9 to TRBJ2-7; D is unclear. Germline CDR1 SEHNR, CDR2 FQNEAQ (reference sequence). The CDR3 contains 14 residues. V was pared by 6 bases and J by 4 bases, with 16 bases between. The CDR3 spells CASRGTSSNYEQYF. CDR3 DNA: TGTGCCAGCAGAGGAACGTCGTCGAATTACGAGCAGTACTTC.

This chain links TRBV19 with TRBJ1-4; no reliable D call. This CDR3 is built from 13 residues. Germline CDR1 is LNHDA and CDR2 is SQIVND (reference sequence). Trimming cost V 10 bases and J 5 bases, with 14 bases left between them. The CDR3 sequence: CATTRALNEKLFF. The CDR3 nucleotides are TGTGCCACCACGAGGGCACTGAATGAAAAACTGTTTTTT.

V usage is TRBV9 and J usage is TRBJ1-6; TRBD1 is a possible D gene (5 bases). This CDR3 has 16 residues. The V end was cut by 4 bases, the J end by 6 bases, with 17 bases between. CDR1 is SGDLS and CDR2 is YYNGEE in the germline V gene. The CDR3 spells CASSPLMGLSNSPLHF. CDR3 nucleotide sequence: TGTGCCAGCAGCCCGTTGATGGGGCTTTCTAATTCACCCCTCCACTTT. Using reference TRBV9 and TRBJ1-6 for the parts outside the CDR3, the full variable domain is DSGVTQTPKHLITATGQRVTLRCSPRSGDLSVYWYQQSLDQGLQFLIQYYNGEERAKGNILERFSAQQFPDLHSELNLSSLELGDSALYFCASSPLMGLSNSPLHFGNGTRLTVT.

The CDR3 DNA follows: TGTGCCTGGACAAGGGCCGGGGGGTACAATGACGCGTTCTTC. It specifies CAWTRAGGYNDAFF. V gene TRBV30 combines with J gene TRBJ2-1; 7 bases line up with TRBD2. Germline assignment: CDR1 GTSNPN and CDR2 SVGIG (reference sequence). Germline trimming cut 4 bases from V and 15 bases from J; bases unmatched to any gene: 18. The CDR3 covers 14 residues.

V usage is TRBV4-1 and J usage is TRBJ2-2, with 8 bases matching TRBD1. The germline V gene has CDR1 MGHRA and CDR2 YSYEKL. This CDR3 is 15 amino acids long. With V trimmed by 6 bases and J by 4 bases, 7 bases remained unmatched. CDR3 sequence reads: CASSSGQGATGELFF. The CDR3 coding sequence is TGCGCCAGCAGTTCAGGACAGGGTGCCACCGGGGAGCTGTTTTTT.

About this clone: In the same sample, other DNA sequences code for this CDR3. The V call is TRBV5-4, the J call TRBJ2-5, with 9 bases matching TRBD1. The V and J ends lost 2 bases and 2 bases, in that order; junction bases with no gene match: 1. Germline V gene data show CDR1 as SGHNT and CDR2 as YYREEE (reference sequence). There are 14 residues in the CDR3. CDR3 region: CASSFGQGQETQYF. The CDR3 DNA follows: TGTGCCAGCAGCTTTGGACAGGGGCAAGAGACCCAGTACTTC.

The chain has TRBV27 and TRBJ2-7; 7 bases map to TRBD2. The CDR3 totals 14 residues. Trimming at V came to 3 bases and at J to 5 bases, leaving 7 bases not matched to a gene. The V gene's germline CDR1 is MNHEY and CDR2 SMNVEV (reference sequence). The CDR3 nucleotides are TGTGCCAGCAGTTTCTTTGCGGGAGTGAACGAGCAGTACTTC. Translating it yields CASSFFAGVNEQYF.

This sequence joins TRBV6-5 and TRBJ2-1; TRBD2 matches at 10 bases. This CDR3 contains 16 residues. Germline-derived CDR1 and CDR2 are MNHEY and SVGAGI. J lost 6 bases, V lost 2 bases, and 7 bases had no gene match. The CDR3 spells CASSYQPGLAINEQFF. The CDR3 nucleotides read TGTGCCAGCAGTTACCAACCGGGACTAGCGATCAATGAGCAGTTCTTC.

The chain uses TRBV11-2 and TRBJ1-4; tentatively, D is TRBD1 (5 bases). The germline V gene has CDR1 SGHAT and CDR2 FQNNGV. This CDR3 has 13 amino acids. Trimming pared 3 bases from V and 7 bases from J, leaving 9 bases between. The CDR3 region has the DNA TGTGCCAGCAGCTTGGGCGACAGTGAAAAACTGTTTTTT. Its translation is CASSLGDSEKLFF.

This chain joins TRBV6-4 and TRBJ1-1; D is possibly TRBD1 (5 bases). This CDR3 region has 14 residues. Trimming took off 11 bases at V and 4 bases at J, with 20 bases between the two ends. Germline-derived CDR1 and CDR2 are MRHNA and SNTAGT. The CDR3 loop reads CAGPSTDPCTEAFF. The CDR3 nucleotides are TGTGCCGGACCTTCGACAGACCCTTGCACTGAAGCTTTCTTT.

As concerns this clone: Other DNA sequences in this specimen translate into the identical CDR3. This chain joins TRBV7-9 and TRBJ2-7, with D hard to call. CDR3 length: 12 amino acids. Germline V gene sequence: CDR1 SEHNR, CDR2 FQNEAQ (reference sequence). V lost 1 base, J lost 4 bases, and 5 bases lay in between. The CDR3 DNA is TGTGCCAGCAGCTTAGAGACATACGAGCAGTACTTC. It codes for CASSLETYEQYF.

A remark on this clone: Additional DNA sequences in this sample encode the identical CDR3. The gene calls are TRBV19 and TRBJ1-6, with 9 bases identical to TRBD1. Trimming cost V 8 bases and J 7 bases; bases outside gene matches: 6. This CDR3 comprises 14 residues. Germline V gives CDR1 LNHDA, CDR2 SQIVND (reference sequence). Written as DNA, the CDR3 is TGTGCCAGTTCCCTTGGGACAGGGAATTCACCCCTCCACTTT. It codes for CASSLGTGNSPLHF.